The text below deals with one T cell receptor (beta chain). This specimen comes from a study of blood T cell repertoires in COVID-19. The V segment lost 0 bases and the J segment 7 bases; nucleotides outside the gene matches: 6. This CDR3 is built from 16 residues. Germline V gives CDR1 LGHNT, CDR2 FRNRAP. TCRdb keeps only in-frame clones here, not all; method: immunoSEQ multiplex PCR. The table shows 180,000 or so clones, with more than 80% occurring only once. The TCR was taken from a woman aged 60-70 years with acute or convalescent COVID-19. Sample: peripheral blood. This sequence joins TRBV12-5 and TRBJ2-1; 10 nucleotides line up with TRBD2. The CDR3 coding sequence is TGTGCTAGTGGTTTGGTACCTAGCGGGAGTAGGAATGAGCAGTTCTTC. This translates into CASGLVPSGSRNEQFF.